This entry describes one T cell receptor (beta chain). The assay was immunoSEQ multiplex PCR, and TCRdb's table has in-frame clones only and misses some. The sample consists of some 18,000 clones, 70% to 90% of them appearing once. The CDR3 extends over 14 amino acids. CDR1 is SGDLS, CDR2 YYNGEE, per germline. V was trimmed by 0 bases and J by 6 bases, leaving 11 bases between them. This sample was taken from a study of OX40 agonist ivuxolimab in advanced cancers. The source was CD4+ or CD8+ T cells sorted from blood, collected in a trial of the OX40 agonist ivuxolimab. The source is an adult with an advanced solid tumor such as melanoma, head and neck, liver or kidney cancer. The J gene is TRBJ2-3, the V gene TRBV9; no clear D gene. The CDR3 sequence: CASSVGQVGDTQYF. For the CDR3, the DNA is TGTGCCAGCAGCGTAGGGCAGGTAGGGGATACGCAGTATTTT.